The 17 T cell receptor beta chains in this list originate from one sample, sequenced in a study of blood T cell repertoires in COVID-19. Data came from immunoSEQ multiplex PCR; TCRdb stores just in-frame clones and leaves some out. Of almost 500,000 clones in the sample, 88% were seen once. The material sequenced was PBMCs or T cells enriched from blood (not recorded which). Every receptor here comes from a woman in her fifties or sixties who had recovered from COVID-19.

The chain is built from TRBV5-4 and TRBJ2-3, with 13 bases lining up with TRBD2. The CDR3 covers 17 residues. The germline gives CDR1 SGHNT, CDR2 YYREEE (reference sequence). Losses at the gene ends were 4 bases for V and 2 bases for J; bases not matched to a gene: 7. In nucleotides, the CDR3 is TGTGCCAGCAGCCGTGGACTAGCGGGGGCCATCACAGATACGCAGTATTTT. This codes for CASSRGLAGAITDTQYF.

The CDR3 is CASSPSRDTQYF. CDR3 bases: TGCGCCAGCAGCCCGTCTCGAGATACGCAGTATTTT. The chain employs TRBV5-1 and TRBJ2-3; D ambiguous. The CDR3 is 12 amino acids. V was clipped by 4 bases and J by 5 bases, with 8 bases between them. Germline-derived CDR1 and CDR2 are SGHRS and YFSETQ.

This clone was recorded once. The rearrangement joins TRBV6-1 to TRBJ2-7; 8 nucleotides agree with TRBD2. Per the germline V gene, CDR1 is MNHNS and CDR2 is SASEGT. There are 14 residues in the CDR3. J gave up 3 bases and V 2 bases, and 3 bases lay outside the gene matches. The CDR3: CASSEQRGSYEQYV. The DNA of the CDR3 is TGTGCCAGCAGTGAACAGCGGGGGAGCTACGAGCAGTACGTC.

This clone has only a few counts. The chain is built from TRBV7-9 and TRBJ1-6, with unresolved D. The CDR3 has 11 amino acids. The V gene lost 5 bases and the J gene lost 9 bases, with 5 bases spanning the gap. The germline CDR1 and CDR2 sequences are SEHNR and FQNEAQ (reference sequence). As DNA, the CDR3 is TGTGCCAGCAGCCTCAGTTCACCCCTCCACTTT. Translation: CASSLSSPLHF.

This chain joins TRBV29-1 and TRBJ2-1, with 9 bases fitting TRBD1. The CDR3 consists of 14 residues. The germline gives CDR1 SQVTM, CDR2 ANQGSEA. With 6 bases clipped from V and 4 bases from J, the junction kept 7 bases outside the gene matches. The CDR3 region has the DNA TGCAGCGTGATCGGACAGGGGACGTACAATGAGCAGTTCTTC. This sequence encodes CSVIGQGTYNEQFF.

The rearrangement links TRBV27 to TRBJ1-1; 12 bases match TRBD1. The V and J ends lost 0 bases and 2 bases, in that order; junction bases with no gene match: 10. In germline, CDR1 is MNHEY, CDR2 SMNVEV (reference sequence). The CDR3 totals 19 residues. The CDR3 reads CASSLSPGTGGEANTEAFF. Written as DNA, the CDR3 is TGTGCCAGCAGTTTATCTCCTGGGACAGGGGGCGAAGCCAACACTGAAGCTTTCTTT.

The chain has TRBV5-1 and TRBJ2-7, with TRBD1 matching over 9 bases. Losses at the gene ends were 2 bases for V and 5 bases for J; bases not matched to a gene: 2. This CDR3 has 13 amino acids. Germline-derived CDR1 and CDR2 are SGHRS and YFSETQ. CDR3 DNA sequence: TGCGCCAGCAGCTTTGGGACAGGGCACGAGCAGTACGTC. Its protein is CASSFGTGHEQYV.

The rearrangement uses TRBV28 and TRBJ2-7, with 13 bases fitting TRBD2. Trimming cost V 6 bases and J 5 bases; bases outside gene matches: 7. The germline gives CDR1 MDHEN, CDR2 SYDVKM. The CDR3 has 15 residues. The CDR3 nucleotides read TGTGCCAGCAGGGTAACTAGCGGGGGGGCCCACGAGCAGTACGTC. It specifies CASRVTSGGAHEQYV.

The chain carries TRBV24-1 and TRBJ2-3; 9 bases are a match to TRBD2. The CDR3 has 17 residues. Unmatched junction bases numbered 8, after V lost 1 base and J lost 4 bases. Germline assignment: CDR1 KGHDR and CDR2 SFDVKD. CDR3 in DNA: TGTGCCACCAGTGATTTCCCGAGGGGGACTAGCTCAGATACGCAGTATTTT. The encoded protein is CATSDFPRGTSSDTQYF.

V and J are TRBV7-2 and TRBJ2-7, with 7 bases identical to TRBD1. Germline V lookup: CDR1 SGHTA, CDR2 FQGNSA. The CDR3 is 14 residues long. Trimming cost V 3 bases and J 5 bases; bases outside gene matches: 7. The CDR3 DNA sequence: TGTGCCAGCAGCTTGGACAGGTCGGTCGACGAGCAGTACGTC. It translates to CASSLDRSVDEQYV.

J is TRBJ2-3 and V is TRBV13, with 8 positions matching TRBD2. This CDR3 has 20 residues. Germline values: CDR1 PRHDT, CDR2 FYEKMQ (reference sequence). V shed 1 base and J 2 bases; nucleotides not matched to a gene: 17. The CDR3 DNA is TGTGCCAGCAGCTTAGTATCGGGGGACTGGGTAGCGGGGTCCACAGATACGCAGTATTTT. It codes for CASSLVSGDWVAGSTDTQYF.

The chain couples TRBV19 to TRBJ1-1; D is uncertain. The germline V and J ends were trimmed by 6 bases and 1 base, with 9 bases remaining between them. The CDR3 is 13 residues long. Germline CDR1 LNHDA, CDR2 SQIVND (reference sequence). CDR3: CASRPAGNTEAFF. The CDR3 bases are TGTGCCAGTAGGCCGGCGGGGAACACTGAAGCTTTCTTT.

This clone was seen more than once but under ten times. The CDR3: CASRPSSGYGDTQYF. In DNA form, the CDR3 reads TGTGCCAGCAGACCGTCTAGCGGGTATGGAGATACGCAGTATTTT. The chain joins TRBV2 to TRBJ2-3; 8 bases are shared with TRBD2. V lost 6 bases and J lost 5; bases outside the gene matches: 10. Germline CDR1 SNHLY, CDR2 FYNNEI. The CDR3 spans 15 residues.

For the CDR3, the DNA is TGTGCCAGCAGGGGAGCGGGGGCAGAAGGCGGGGAGCTGTTTTTT. Translation gives CASRGAGAEGGELFF. V is TRBV25-1 and J is TRBJ2-2, with 8 positions matching TRBD2. The germline gives CDR1 MGHDK, CDR2 SYGVNS. V shed 6 bases, J shed 7 bases, and the junction held 10 bases outside the gene matches. The length of the CDR3 is 15 residues.

The V gene is TRBV6-5, the J gene TRBJ1-5, with 9 bases identical to TRBD1. The CDR3 length is 15 residues. J lost 6 bases, V lost 6 bases, and 9 bases had no gene match. Germline V gene data show CDR1 as MNHEY and CDR2 as SVGAGI. The CDR3 spells CASRGGQGGVQPQHF. The CDR3 DNA reads TGTGCCAGCAGAGGGGGACAGGGAGGTGTTCAGCCCCAGCATTTT.

This clone appeared a few times. Other DNA sequences in this specimen translate into the identical CDR3. The rearrangement joins TRBV3-1 (or the pseudogene TRBV3-2) to TRBJ1-1; D is ambiguous. V was trimmed by 1 base and J by 5 bases, leaving 8 bases between them. The CDR3 totals 13 residues. Germline values: CDR1 LGHDT, CDR2 YNNKEL (reference sequence). The CDR3 here is CASSQAEGTEAFF. DNA for the CDR3: TGTGCCAGCAGCCAAGCTGAGGGAACTGAAGCTTTCTTT.

The genes are TRBV19 and TRBJ1-1; tentatively, D is TRBD1 (5 bases). Trimming cost V 5 bases and J 0 bases, with 10 bases left between them. Germline CDR1 and CDR2: LNHDA and SQIVND (reference sequence). CDR3 size: 14 residues. CDR3 DNA: TGTGCCAGTAGTTTATCACAGGTGAACACTGAAGCTTTCTTT. This codes for CASSLSQVNTEAFF. Combining the CDR3 with reference TRBV19 and TRBJ1-1 gives the whole variable domain DGGITQSPKYLFRKEGQNVTLSCEQNLNHDAMYWYRQDPGQGLRLIYYSQIVNDFQKGDIAEGYSVSREKKESFPLTVTSAQKNPTAFYLCASSLSQVNTEAFFGQGTRLTVV.